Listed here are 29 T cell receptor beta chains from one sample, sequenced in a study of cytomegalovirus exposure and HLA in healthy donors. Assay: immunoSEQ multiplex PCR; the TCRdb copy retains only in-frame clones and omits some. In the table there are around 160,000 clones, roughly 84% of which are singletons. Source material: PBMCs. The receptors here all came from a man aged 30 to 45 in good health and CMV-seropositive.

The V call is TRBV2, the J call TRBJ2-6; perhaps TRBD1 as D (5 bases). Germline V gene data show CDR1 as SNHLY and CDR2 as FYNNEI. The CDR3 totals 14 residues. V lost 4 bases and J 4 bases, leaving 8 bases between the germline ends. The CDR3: CASSAGSGANVLTF. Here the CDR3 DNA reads TGTGCCAGCAGTGCAGGGTCAGGGGCCAACGTCCTGACTTTC.

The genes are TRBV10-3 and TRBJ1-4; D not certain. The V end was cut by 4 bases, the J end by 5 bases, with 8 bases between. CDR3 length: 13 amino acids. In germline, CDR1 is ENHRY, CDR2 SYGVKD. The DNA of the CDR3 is TGTGCCATCAGTGCACAGATAAATGAAAAACTGTTTTTT. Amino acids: CAISAQINEKLFF.

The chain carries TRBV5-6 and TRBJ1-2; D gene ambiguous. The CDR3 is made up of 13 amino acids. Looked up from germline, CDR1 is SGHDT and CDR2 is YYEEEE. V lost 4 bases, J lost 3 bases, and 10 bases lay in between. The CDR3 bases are TGTGCCAGCAGCCCAGGATCCTACTATGGCTACACCTTC. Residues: CASSPGSYYGYTF.

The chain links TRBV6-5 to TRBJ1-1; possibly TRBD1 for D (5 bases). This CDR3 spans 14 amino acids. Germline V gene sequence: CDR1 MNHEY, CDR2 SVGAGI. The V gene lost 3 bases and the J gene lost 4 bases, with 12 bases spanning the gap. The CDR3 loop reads CASSYSRVGTEAFF. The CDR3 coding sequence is TGTGCCAGCAGTTATTCCAGGGTAGGCACTGAAGCTTTCTTT.

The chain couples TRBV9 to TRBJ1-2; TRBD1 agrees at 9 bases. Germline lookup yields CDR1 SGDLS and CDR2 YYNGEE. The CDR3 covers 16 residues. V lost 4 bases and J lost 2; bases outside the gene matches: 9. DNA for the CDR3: TGTGCCAGCAGCCCCTCACCCGGGACAGGGAACTATGGCTACACCTTC. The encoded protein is CASSPSPGTGNYGYTF.

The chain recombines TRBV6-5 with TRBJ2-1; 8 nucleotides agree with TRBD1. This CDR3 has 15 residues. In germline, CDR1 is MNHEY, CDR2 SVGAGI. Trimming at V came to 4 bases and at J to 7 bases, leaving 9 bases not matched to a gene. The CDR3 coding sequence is TGTGCCAGCAGTTCAGGGGGCGCGGGTAGGAATGAGCAGTTCTTC. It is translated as CASSSGGAGRNEQFF.

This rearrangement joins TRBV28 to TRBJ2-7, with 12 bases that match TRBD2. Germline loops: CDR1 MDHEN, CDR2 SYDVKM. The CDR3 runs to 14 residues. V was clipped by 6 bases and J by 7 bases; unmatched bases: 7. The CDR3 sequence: CASSRGLAGWEQYF. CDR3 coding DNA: TGTGCCAGCAGCAGAGGACTAGCGGGATGGGAGCAGTACTTC.

The CDR3: CASSLVQSVEQYF. CDR3 nucleotide sequence: TGTGCCAGCAGTTTAGTACAGTCGGTTGAGCAGTACTTC. The chain employs TRBV28 and TRBJ2-7; D not certain. The CDR3 has 13 residues. The ends were cut back, 2 bases at V and 7 bases at J, with 12 bases in the middle. Germline V gives CDR1 MDHEN, CDR2 SYDVKM.

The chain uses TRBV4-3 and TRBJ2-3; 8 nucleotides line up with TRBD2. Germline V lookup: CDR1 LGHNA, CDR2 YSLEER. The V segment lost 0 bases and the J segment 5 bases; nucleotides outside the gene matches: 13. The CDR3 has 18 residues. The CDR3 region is CASSQDLQGAGVGDTQYF. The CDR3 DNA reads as TGCGCCAGCAGCCAAGATCTCCAGGGAGCGGGGGTAGGAGATACGCAGTATTTT.

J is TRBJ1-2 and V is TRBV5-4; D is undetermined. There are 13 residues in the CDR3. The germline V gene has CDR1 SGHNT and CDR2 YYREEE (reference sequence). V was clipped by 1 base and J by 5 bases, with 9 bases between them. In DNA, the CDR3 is TGTGCCAGCAGCTTGAGGCAGGATTATGGCTACACCTTC. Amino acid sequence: CASSLRQDYGYTF.

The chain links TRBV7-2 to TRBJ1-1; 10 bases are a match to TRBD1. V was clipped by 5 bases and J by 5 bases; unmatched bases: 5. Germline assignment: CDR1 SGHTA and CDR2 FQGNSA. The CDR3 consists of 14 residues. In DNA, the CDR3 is TGTGCCAGCAGCCAGGGACAGGGGAGGACTGAAGCTTTCTTT. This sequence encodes CASSQGQGRTEAFF. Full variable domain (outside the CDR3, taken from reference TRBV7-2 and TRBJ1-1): GAGVSQSPSNKVTEKGKDVELRCDPISGHTALYWYRQSLGQGLEFLIYFQGNSAPDKSGLPSDRFSAERTGGSVSTLTIQRTQQEDSAVYLCASSQGQGRTEAFFGQGTRLTVV.

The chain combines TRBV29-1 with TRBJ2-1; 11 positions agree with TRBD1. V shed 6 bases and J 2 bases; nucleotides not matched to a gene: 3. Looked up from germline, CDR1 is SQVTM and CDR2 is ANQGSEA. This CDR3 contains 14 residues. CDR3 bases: TGCAGCGTCTTGGGACAGGGGGCCTACAATGAGCAGTTCTTC. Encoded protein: CSVLGQGAYNEQFF.

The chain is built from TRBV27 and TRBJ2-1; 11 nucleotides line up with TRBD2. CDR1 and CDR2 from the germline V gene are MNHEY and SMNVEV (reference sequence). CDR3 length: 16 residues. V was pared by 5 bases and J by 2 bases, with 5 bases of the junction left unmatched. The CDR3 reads CASSRISGRAYNEQFF. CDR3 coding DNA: TGTGCCAGCAGTAGGATTAGCGGGAGGGCCTACAATGAGCAGTTCTTC.

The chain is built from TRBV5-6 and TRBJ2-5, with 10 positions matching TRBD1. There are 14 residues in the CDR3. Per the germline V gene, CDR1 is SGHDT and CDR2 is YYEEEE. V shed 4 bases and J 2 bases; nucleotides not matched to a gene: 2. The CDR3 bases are TGTGCCAGCAGCGGGACAGGGGAACAAGAGACCCAGTACTTC. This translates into CASSGTGEQETQYF.

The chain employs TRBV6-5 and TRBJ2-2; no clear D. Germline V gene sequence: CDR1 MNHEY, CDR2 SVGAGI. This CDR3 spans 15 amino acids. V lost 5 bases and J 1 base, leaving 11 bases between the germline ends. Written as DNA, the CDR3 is TGTGCCAGCAGTCCTGTCTGGCAGAACACCGGGGAGCTGTTTTTT. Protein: CASSPVWQNTGELFF.

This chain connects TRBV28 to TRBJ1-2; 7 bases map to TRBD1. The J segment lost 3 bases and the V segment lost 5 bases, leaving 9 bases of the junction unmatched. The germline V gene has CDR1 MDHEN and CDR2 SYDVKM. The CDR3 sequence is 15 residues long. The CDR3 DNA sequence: TGTGCCAGCAGTAGTAGGAGACAGGGAGACTATGGCTACACCTTC. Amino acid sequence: CASSSRRQGDYGYTF.

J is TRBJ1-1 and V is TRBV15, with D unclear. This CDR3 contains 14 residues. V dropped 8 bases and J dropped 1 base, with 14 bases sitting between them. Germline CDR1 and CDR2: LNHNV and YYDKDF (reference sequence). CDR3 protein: CATGNRAGNTEAFF. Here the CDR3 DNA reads TGTGCCACCGGAAATCGAGCAGGGAACACTGAAGCTTTCTTT.

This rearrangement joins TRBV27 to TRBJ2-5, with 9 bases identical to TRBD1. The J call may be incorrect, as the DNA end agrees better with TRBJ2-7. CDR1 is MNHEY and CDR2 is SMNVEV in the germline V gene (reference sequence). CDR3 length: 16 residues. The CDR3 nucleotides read TGTGCCAGCAGCTCCACCCGGACAGGGGCGCTTGTCGAGCAGTACTTC. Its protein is CASSSTRTGALVEQYF.

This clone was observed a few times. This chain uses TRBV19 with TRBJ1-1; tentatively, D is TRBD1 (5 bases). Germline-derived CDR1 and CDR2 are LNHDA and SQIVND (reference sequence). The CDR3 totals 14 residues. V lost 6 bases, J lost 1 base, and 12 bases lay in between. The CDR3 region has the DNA TGTGCCAGTAGCCCCAGGCAGGGGAACACTGAAGCTTTCTTT. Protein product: CASSPRQGNTEAFF.

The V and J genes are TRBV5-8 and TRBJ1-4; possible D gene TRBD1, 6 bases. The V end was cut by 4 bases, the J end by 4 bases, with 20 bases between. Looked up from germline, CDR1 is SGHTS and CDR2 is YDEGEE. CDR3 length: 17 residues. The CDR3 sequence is CASSPPGGARDNEKLFF. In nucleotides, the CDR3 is TGTGCCAGCAGCCCACCCGGGGGGGCGCGCGATAATGAAAAACTGTTTTTT.

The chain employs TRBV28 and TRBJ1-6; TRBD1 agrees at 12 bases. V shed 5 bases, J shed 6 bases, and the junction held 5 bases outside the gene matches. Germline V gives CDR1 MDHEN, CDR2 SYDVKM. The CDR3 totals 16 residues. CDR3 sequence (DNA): TGTGCCAGCAGTCGGGACAGGGGGCCCATTAATTCACCCCTCCACTTT. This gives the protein CASSRDRGPINSPLHF.

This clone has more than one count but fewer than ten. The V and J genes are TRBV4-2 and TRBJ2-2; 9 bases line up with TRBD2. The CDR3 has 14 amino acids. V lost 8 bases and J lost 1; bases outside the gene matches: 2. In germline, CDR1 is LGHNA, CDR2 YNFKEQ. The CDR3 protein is CASASGVNTGELFF. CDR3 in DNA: TGTGCCAGCGCTAGCGGGGTGAACACCGGGGAGCTGTTTTTT.

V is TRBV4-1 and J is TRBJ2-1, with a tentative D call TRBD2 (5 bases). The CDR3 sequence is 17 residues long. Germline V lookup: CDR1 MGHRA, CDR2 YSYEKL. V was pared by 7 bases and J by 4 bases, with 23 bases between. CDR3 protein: CASTSREGFQSYNEQFF. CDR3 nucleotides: TGCGCCAGCACCTCGCGCGAGGGCTTCCAATCTTACAATGAGCAGTTCTTC.

CDR3 amino acids: CASSVSGRETDTQYF. The CDR3 coding sequence is TGCGCCAGCAGCGTGAGCGGGAGAGAGACAGATACGCAGTATTTT. The rearrangement links TRBV5-1 to TRBJ2-3; 8 bases align to TRBD2. The CDR3 runs 15 residues. V was clipped by 4 bases and J by 3 bases; unmatched bases: 7. Germline V lookup: CDR1 SGHRS, CDR2 YFSETQ.

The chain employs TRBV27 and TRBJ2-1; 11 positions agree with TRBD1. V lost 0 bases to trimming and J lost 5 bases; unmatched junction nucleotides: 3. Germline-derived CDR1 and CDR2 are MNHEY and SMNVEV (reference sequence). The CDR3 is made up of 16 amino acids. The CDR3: CASSLSGTGGNNEQFF. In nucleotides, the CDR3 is TGTGCCAGCAGTTTATCTGGGACAGGGGGTAACAATGAGCAGTTCTTC.

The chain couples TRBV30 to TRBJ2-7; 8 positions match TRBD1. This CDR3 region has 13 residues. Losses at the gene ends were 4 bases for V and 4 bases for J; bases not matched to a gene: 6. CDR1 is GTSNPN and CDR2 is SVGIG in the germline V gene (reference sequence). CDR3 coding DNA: TGTGCCTGGAACGCAGGGGGCTTGTACGAGCAGTACTTC. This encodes CAWNAGGLYEQYF.

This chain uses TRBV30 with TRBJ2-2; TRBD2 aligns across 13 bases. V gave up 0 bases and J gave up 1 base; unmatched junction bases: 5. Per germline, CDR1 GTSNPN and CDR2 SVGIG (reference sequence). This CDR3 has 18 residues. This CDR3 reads CAWSVLGTSGMNTGELFF. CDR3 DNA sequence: TGTGCCTGGAGTGTACTCGGGACTAGCGGGATGAACACCGGGGAGCTGTTTTTT.

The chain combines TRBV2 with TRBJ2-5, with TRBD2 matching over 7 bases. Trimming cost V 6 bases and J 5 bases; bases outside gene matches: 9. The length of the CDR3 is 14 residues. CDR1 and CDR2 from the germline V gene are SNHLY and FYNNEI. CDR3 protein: CASRGDYYRETQYF. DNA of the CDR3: TGTGCCAGCAGAGGGGACTACTATCGGGAGACCCAGTACTTC.

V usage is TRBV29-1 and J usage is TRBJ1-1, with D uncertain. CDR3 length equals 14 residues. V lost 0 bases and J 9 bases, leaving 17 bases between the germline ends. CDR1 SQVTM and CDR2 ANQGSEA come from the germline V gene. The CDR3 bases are TGCAGCGTTGAAGATAATCGGGTCGACGGGAAAGCTTTCTTT. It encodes CSVEDNRVDGKAFF.